The source of this TCR beta chain is a study of cytomegalovirus exposure and HLA in healthy donors. Primers: 60 Vbeta forward and 13 Jbeta reverse. Data came from immunoSEQ multiplex PCR; TCRdb stores just in-frame clones and leaves some out. The profile shows approximately 190,000 clones, 75% to 80% of them singletons. J gave up 0 bases and V 7 bases, and 13 bases lay outside the gene matches. Germline CDR1 reads MNHEY; CDR2 reads SMNVEV (reference sequence). The CDR3 totals 17 residues. The specimen sequenced was PBMCs. The V call is TRBV27, the J call TRBJ1-2, with 8 bases fitting TRBD1. The source is a woman under 40 in good health and CMV-seropositive. The CDR3 coding sequence is TGTGCCAGCACCCGGTGGACAGGGCCCCTTTCTAACTATGGCTACACCTTC. Protein sequence: CASTRWTGPLSNYGYTF.